This T cell receptor (beta chain) was found in a study of cytomegalovirus exposure and HLA in healthy donors. Study-level results: A later analysis found that most CMV-associated TCR beta chains appeared HLA-restricted. TCR beta V segments were, for the most part, productive about 87% or about 30% of the time in an earlier analysis.

In regard to this clone: Its specificity is unknown.

V gave up 5 bases and J gave up 3 bases; unmatched junction bases: 10. The CDR3 contains 15 residues. CDR1 is SGHAT, CDR2 FQNNGV, per germline. The PCR ran on 60 Vbeta and 13 Jbeta primers. Clones were read by immunoSEQ multiplex PCR, and TCRdb kept only the in-frame ones, dropping some. The table lists fewer than 90,000 clones, 70% to 80% of them singletons, with about 4% in the top ten. The chain links TRBV11-2 to TRBJ2-7; 7 positions agree with TRBD1. Sequencing was performed on PBMCs. This receptor was identified in a man aged 25 to 40 in good health and CMV-seronegative. Here the CDR3 reads CASSRDGDSLYEQYF. The DNA for the CDR3 is TGTGCCAGCAGCCGAGATGGGGACAGCCTCTACGAGCAGTACTTC.